This TCR beta chain was profiled in a study of blood T cell repertoires in COVID-19 (dated by TCRdb to between 2020 and 2021). Regarding the research as a whole: The collaborator samples originated in the United States, Italy and Spain and spanned the acute and convalescent phases of COVID-19. Where available, HLA class I and class II types were taken from metadata supplied by the sample provider and were not determined by assay-based typing. A freely available public database, intended as a resource for researchers studying the immune response to SARS-CoV-2, is where the repertoires were released. The samples were drawn from the first 160 participants of the ongoing ImmuneRACE study and from 1,254 subjects provided by 6 global collaborators. The prospective study material was composed of cDNA or gDNA derived from T cells, B-cell-depleted T cells, or PBMCs. Subjects who had been exposed to COVID-19, were actively infected with it, or had recovered from it provided the deeply sampled blood TCRbeta repertoires that made up the dataset. Sample metadata almost always included a de-identified subject ID, COVID-19 status, age in years and sex.

The CDR3 sequence holds 15 residues, the cysteine and phenylalanine included. The only DNA kept is the CDR3, 45 bases in frame from the first base. From V the trimming removes 5 bases and from J it removes 7 bases, while the gene matches leave 12 bases of the junction unaccounted for. CDR1 is given as SGHAT and CDR2 as FQNNGV, both from the germline V gene. Participants in the prospective study were aged about 18 to 95 years, lived in about two dozen United States geographic areas, and enrolled through a virtual design. To assign participants to cohorts, the prospective study relied on clinical history that participants themselves reported in a screening survey and a study questionnaire. Recovered participants in ImmuneRACE Cohort 3 were defined as having two consecutive negative NP/OP PCR tests, clearance from a healthcare professional, or resolution of symptoms. Each participant in the prospective study had whole blood, serum and a nasopharyngeal or oropharyngeal swab collected by mobile phlebotomists. Prospective study participants could optionally give additional blood draws and questionnaires over a roughly 2-month period. Before DNA extraction, prospective study blood samples were shipped either frozen or at room temperature.

Regarding this clone: It lacks a known antigen. No clone much larger than this one lies a single base away; base qualities are absent.

Results the study describes overall, beyond this receptor: The amount of clinical and demographic metadata varied by source and participant and was provided uncurated.

The immunoSEQ Assay, a bias-controlled multiplex PCR, was used to amplify TCRbeta CDR3 regions from genomic DNA. The study's processing was this. Nucleated cell counts per sample were estimated from amplification of reference gene primers within the assay. To quantify the absolute abundance of each unique TCRbeta CDR3 rearrangement, sequence reads were collapsed and filtered. Productive Simpson clonality was computed per sample as the square root of Simpson's diversity index over productive rearrangements. The table comes from immuneACCESS by way of TCRdb, which keeps in-frame sequences with V and J called. Part of the clones is missing from these tables; in studies checked, under half for an unresolved V gene and the rest for unknown reasons. D and trimming come from the DNA, and the V and J calls and clone size come from that table. The sample includes some 200,000 clones, with around 90% observed a single time. The ten most abundant clones make up about 2.4% of the sample.

The sequence was obtained from a woman aged 25 to 39 who had recovered from COVID-19. Sequenced sample: PBMCs or T cells enriched from blood (not recorded which). The chain is encoded by TRBV11-2 joined to TRBJ2-7, with 9 bases in between that match TRBD2. The bases read TGTGCCAGCAGCGGGACGGGACTAGCCGGGAGGGAGCAGTACTTC. This is translated as CASSGTGLAGREQYF. Full variable domain (CDR3 extended with the reference TRBV11-2 and TRBJ2-7 proteins): EAGVAQSPRYKIIEKRQSVAFWCNPISGHATLYWYQQILGQGPKLLIQFQNNGVVDDSQLPKDRFSAERLKGVDSTLKIQPAKLEDSAVYLCASSGTGLAGREQYFGPGTRLTVT.